This TCR beta chain was captured in a study of T cells in localized non-small cell lung cancer. The trim removed 1 base at V and 3 bases at J, leaving 5 bases unmatched. The CDR3 is made up of 15 amino acids. Germline V gene data show CDR1 as MNHNS and CDR2 as SASEGT. Study-level results: Peak T cell clonality was found in uninvolved adjacent lung, exceeding tumor. Longer overall survival was associated with a higher density of T cells in the blood. Sequencing, confined to only one tumor region, leaves heterogeneity possible.

Generated by immunoSEQ multiplex PCR, the TCRdb table keeps only in-frame clones and is missing some. The sample has around 25,000 clones, more than 85% seen once; the top ten hold approximately 16%. Of note for this clone: Its target is unknown.

This specimen was peripheral blood, taken before any cancer treatment. The chain uses TRBV6-1 and TRBJ2-5, with 7 bases aligning to TRBD1. The receptor was derived from a man aged 40 to 75 with stage III squamous cell lung carcinoma. The CDR3 is CASSEVRQGKETQYF. CDR3 coding DNA: TGTGCCAGCAGTGAAGTTCGACAGGGAAAAGAGACCCAGTACTTC.